Listed here are 5 T cell receptor beta chains from one sample, sequenced in a study of cytomegalovirus exposure and HLA in healthy donors. 13 Jbeta primers and 60 Vbeta primers were used for the PCR. Here immunoSEQ multiplex PCR was the method, and the copy in TCRdb shows in-frame clones only, minus some. The sample has about 140,000 clones, 60% to 85% seen once; the top ten hold roughly 2.8%. Specimen: PBMCs. The source is a male donor in good health and CMV-seronegative.

The chain recombines TRBV13 with TRBJ2-5; the match to TRBD2 covers 12 bases. CDR3 size: 16 residues. Losses at the gene ends were 5 bases for V and 5 bases for J; bases not matched to a gene: 9. CDR1 is PRHDT, CDR2 FYEKMQ, per germline (reference sequence). The CDR3 DNA sequence: TGTGCCAGCAGCCAGTGGACTAGCGGGAAGGCGGAGACCCAGTACTTC. This gives the protein CASSQWTSGKAETQYF.

V is TRBV27 and J is TRBJ1-2, with 10 bases fitting TRBD1. J was trimmed by 1 base and V by 3 bases; bases with no gene match: 5. Germline V gene sequence: CDR1 MNHEY, CDR2 SMNVEV (reference sequence). CDR3 length: 16 amino acids. The CDR3 DNA reads TGTGCCAGCAGTTTCCTCGGGACAGGGGATAACTATGGCTACACCTTC. Residues: CASSFLGTGDNYGYTF.

Only a few counts were recorded for this clone. This sequence joins TRBV10-2 and TRBJ2-7; D unresolved. V was trimmed by 2 bases and J by 6 bases, leaving 17 bases between them. In germline, CDR1 is WSHSY, CDR2 SAAADI. CDR3 length equals 15 residues. CDR3 loop: CASSEERAKSGEQYF. CDR3 nucleotide sequence: TGCGCCAGCAGTGAGGAGCGAGCAAAGTCCGGCGAGCAGTACTTC.

This clone has a handful of counts. The chain uses TRBV21-1 and TRBJ1-1. TRBV21-1 is deemed a pseudogene. The CDR3 has 14 amino acids. CDR3 sequence reads: CASSKEGGRHEAFF. The CDR3 nucleotides read TGTGCCAGCAGCAAAGAGGGAGGACGTCATGAAGCTTTCTTT.

The genes are TRBV6-5 and TRBJ1-5; no reliable D call. CDR3 size: 15 residues. The V end was cut by 6 bases, the J end by 0 bases, with 12 bases between. From germline, CDR1 is MNHEY and CDR2 SVGAGI. CDR3 region: CASSPDTHSNQPQHF. The CDR3, as DNA: TGTGCCAGCAGCCCCGACACGCATAGCAATCAGCCCCAGCATTTT.